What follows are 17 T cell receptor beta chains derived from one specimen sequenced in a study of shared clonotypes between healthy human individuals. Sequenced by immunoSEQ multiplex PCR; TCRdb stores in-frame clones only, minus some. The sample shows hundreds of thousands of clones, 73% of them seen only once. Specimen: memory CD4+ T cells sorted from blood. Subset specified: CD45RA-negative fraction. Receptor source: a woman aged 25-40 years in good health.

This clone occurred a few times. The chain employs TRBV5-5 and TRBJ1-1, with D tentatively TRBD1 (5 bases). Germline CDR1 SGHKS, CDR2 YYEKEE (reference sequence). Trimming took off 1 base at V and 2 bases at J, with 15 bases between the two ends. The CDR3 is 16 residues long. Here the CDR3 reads CASSLRQGGGNTEAFF. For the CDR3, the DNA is TGTGCCAGCAGCTTGCGGCAGGGTGGGGGAAACACTGAAGCTTTCTTT.

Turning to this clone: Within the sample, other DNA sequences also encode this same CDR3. CDR3 loop: CAWSVLGGTEAFF. CDR3 DNA: TGTGCCTGGAGTGTACTTGGGGGCACTGAAGCTTTCTTT. This chain links TRBV30 with TRBJ1-1, with D perhaps TRBD1 (5 bases). The V and J ends lost 0 bases and 4 bases respectively, with 9 bases between them. CDR1 GTSNPN and CDR2 SVGIG come from the germline V gene (reference sequence). The CDR3 length is 13 residues.

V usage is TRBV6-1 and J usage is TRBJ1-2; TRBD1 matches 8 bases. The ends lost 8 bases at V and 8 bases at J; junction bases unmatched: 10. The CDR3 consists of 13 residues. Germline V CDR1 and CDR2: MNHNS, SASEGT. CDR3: CASVRTGRRGYTF. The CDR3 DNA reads TGTGCCAGCGTTAGGACAGGGCGGAGGGGCTACACCTTC.

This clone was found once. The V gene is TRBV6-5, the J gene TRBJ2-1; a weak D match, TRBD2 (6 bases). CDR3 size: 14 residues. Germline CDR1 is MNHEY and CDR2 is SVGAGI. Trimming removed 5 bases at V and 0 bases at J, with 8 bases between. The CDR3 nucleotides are TGTGCCAGCAGTGCGGGAAACTCCTACAATGAGCAGTTCTTC. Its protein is CASSAGNSYNEQFF.

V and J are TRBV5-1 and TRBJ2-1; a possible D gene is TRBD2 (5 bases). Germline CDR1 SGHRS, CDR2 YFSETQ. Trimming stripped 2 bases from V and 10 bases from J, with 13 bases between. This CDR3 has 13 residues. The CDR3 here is CASSFGGLGEQFF. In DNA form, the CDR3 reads TGCGCCAGCAGCTTCGGCGGACTGGGGGAGCAGTTCTTC. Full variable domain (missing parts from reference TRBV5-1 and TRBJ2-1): KAGVTQTPRYLIKTRGQQVTLSCSPISGHRSVSWYQQTPGQGLQFLFEYFSETQRNKGNFPGRFSGRQFSNSRSEMNVSTLELGDSALYLCASSFGGLGEQFFGPGTRLTVL.

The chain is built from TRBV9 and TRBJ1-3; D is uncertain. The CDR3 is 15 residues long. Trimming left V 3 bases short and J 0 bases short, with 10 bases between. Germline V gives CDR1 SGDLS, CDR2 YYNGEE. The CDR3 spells CASSARRFSGNTIYF. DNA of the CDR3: TGTGCCAGCAGCGCCAGACGGTTCTCTGGAAACACCATATATTTT.

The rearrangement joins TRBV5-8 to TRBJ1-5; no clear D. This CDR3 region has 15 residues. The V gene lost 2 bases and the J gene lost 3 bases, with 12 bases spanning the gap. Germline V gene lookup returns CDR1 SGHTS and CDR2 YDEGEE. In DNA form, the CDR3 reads TGTGCCAGCAGCTTTGAACTCGGGTCCAATCAGCCCCAGCATTTT. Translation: CASSFELGSNQPQHF. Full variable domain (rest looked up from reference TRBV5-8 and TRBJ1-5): EAGVTQSPTHLIKTRGQQATLRCSPISGHTSVYWYQQALGLGLQFLLWYDEGEERNRGNFPPRFSGRQFPNYSSELNVNALELEDSALYLCASSFELGSNQPQHFGDGTRLSIL.

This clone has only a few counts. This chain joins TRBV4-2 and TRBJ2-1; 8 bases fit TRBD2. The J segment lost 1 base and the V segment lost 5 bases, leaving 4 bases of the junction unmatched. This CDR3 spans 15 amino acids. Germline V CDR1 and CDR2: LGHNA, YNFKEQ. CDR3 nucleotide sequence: TGTGCCAGCAGCGAGACTAGCGCGTCCTACAATGAGCAGTTCTTC. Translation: CASSETSASYNEQFF.

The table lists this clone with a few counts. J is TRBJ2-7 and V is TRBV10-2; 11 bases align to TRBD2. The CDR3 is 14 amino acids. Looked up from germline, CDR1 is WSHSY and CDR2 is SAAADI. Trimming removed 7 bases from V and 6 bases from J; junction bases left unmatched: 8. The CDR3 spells CASTDSGRGSEQYF. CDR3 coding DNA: TGCGCCAGCACCGATAGCGGGAGGGGAAGCGAGCAGTACTTC.

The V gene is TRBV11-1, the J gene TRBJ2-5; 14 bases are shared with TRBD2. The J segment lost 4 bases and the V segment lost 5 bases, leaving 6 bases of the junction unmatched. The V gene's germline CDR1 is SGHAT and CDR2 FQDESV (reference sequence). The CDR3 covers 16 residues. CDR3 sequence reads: CASSDRTSGRRETQYF. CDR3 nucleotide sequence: TGTGCCAGCAGCGACAGGACTAGCGGGAGGAGAGAGACCCAGTACTTC.

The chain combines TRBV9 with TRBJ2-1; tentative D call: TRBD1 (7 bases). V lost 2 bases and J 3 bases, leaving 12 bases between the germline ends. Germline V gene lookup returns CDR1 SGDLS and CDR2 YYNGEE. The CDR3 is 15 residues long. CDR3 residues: CASSVQGGLYNEQFF. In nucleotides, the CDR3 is TGTGCCAGCAGCGTCCAGGGGGGTCTCTACAATGAGCAGTTCTTC.

CDR3 coding DNA: TGTGCCAGCAGCTTAGGGTTCCATGAGCAGTTCTTC. This codes for CASSLGFHEQFF. V and J are TRBV5-4 and TRBJ2-1; D gene unclear. In germline, CDR1 is SGHNT, CDR2 YYREEE (reference sequence). Trimming took 2 bases from V and 8 from J, leaving 8 bases between them. The CDR3 extends over 12 amino acids.

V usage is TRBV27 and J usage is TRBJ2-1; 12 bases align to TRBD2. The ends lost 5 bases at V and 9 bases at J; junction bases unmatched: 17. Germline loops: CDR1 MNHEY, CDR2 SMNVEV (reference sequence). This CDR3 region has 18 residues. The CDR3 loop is CASSRNDYTGLAGSEQFF. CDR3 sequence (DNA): TGTGCCAGCAGTCGAAACGACTATACCGGACTAGCGGGGAGTGAGCAGTTCTTC.

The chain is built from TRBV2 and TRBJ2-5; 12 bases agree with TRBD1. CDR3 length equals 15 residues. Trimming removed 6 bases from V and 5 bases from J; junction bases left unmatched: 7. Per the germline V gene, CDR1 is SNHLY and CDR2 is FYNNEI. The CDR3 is CASRGTGGALETQYF. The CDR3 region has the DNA TGTGCCAGCAGAGGGACAGGGGGCGCGTTGGAGACCCAGTACTTC.

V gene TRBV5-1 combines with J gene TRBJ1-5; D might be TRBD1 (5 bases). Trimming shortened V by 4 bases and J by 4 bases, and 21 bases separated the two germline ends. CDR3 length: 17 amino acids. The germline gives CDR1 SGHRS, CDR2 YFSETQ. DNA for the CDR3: TGCGCCAGCAGCCCTCGTCCAAGGGAGAGGGGTAATCAGCCCCAGCATTTT. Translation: CASSPRPRERGNQPQHF.

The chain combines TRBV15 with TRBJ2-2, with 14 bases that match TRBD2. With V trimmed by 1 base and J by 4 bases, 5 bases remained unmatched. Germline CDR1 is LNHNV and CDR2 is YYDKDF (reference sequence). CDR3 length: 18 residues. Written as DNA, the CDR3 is TGTGCCACCAGCAGAGTGGGACTAGCGGGAGAACGCACCGGGGAGCTGTTTTTT. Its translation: CATSRVGLAGERTGELFF.

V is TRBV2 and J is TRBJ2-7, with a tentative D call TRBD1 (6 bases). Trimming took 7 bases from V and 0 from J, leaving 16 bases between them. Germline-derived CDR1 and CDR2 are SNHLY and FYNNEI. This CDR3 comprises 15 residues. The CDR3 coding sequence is TGTGCCAGCAAGGGGACAATTCAAAACTCCTACGAGCAGTACTTC. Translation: CASKGTIQNSYEQYF.